This T cell receptor (beta chain) was recorded in a study of blood T cell repertoires in COVID-19. Study-wide context: The analysed material was cDNA or gDNA that came from T cells, B-cell-depleted T cells, or PBMCs.

In assigning cohorts, the study relied on participant-reported clinical history. Donors of Cohort 3 who recovered were those that had two negative PCRs, clearance, or symptom resolution. The germline CDR1 and CDR2 sequences are LNHDA and SQIVND (reference sequence). The V end was cut by 0 bases, the J end by 3 bases, with 5 bases between. The CDR3 loop spans 13 amino acids. Authors' data handling: Using reference gene primer amplification, nucleated cell counts were estimated. Only in-frame clones appear in the TCRdb table, and some are missing; sequencing was by immunoSEQ multiplex PCR. For V, J and clone size, that table is used; D and trimming come from the DNA. The sample records under 350,000 clones, 80% to 90% being singletons. This clone was observed a handful of times.

This chain uses TRBV19 with TRBJ1-1, with D hard to call. The source material was PBMCs or T cells enriched from blood (not recorded which). The receptor's source is a man aged 25-45 years who had recovered from COVID-19. This CDR3 is CASSIDRDTEAFF. The CDR3 DNA reads as TGTGCCAGTAGTATAGATCGGGACACTGAAGCTTTCTTT. The full variable domain, its missing parts supplied by reference TRBV19 and TRBJ1-1, is DGGITQSPKYLFRKEGQNVTLSCEQNLNHDAMYWYRQDPGQGLRLIYYSQIVNDFQKGDIAEGYSVSREKKESFPLTVTSAQKNPTAFYLCASSIDRDTEAFFGQGTRLTVV.